A single sample gave rise to the 14 T cell receptor beta chains below, sequenced in a study of T cell responses to AZD1222 COVID-19 vaccine. Sequencing used immunoSEQ multiplex PCR; TCRdb keeps in-frame clones, though not all of them. In the table there are 170,000 or so clones, less than 95% of which are singletons. The source was peripheral blood, collected on day 0 of AZD1222 vaccination. The source is an adult in good health.

The V and J genes are TRBV11-3 and TRBJ1-2; no firm D call. This CDR3 comprises 15 residues. Trimming took off 0 bases at V and 8 bases at J, with 16 bases between the two ends. Per the germline V gene, CDR1 is SGHNT and CDR2 is YENEEA. The CDR3 sequence is CASSLDGGQTLGYTF. CDR3 nucleotide sequence: TGTGCCAGCAGCTTAGATGGTGGGCAAACTCTCGGCTACACCTTC.

The chain couples TRBV6-6 to TRBJ1-4, with 8 bases matching TRBD1. The junction had 12 bases not matched to a gene; V was cut back by 5 bases and J by 7 bases. The CDR3 has 16 amino acids. The germline V gene has CDR1 MNHNY and CDR2 SVGAGI (reference sequence). CDR3 DNA: TGTGCCAGCAGTCGATACCCGGGACAGGCCCGTGAAAAACTGTTTTTT. Translated, it gives CASSRYPGQAREKLFF.

Comments on this clone: At one end, the junction sequence differs from germline, possibly due to a read error. This rearrangement joins TRBV28 to TRBJ1-5; maybe TRBD1 (6 bases). Germline V gene lookup returns CDR1 MDHEN and CDR2 SYDVKM. The CDR3 is made up of 14 amino acids. As DNA, the CDR3 is TGCGCTACTTGCGGGGGGCTAGGCAATCAGCCCCAGCATTTT. It codes for CATCGGLGNQPQHF.

The V and J genes are TRBV27 and TRBJ1-6; TRBD1 agrees at 7 bases. Germline values: CDR1 MNHEY, CDR2 SMNVEV (reference sequence). The CDR3 contains 14 residues. Trimming took 8 bases from V and 11 from J; bases not matched to a gene: 12. Here the CDR3 DNA reads TGTGCCAGCGGCTTGACAGGGAATCGGACACCCCTCCACTTT. This sequence encodes CASGLTGNRTPLHF.

V gene TRBV9 combines with J gene TRBJ1-2; TRBD1 is a possible D gene (6 bases). Germline assignment: CDR1 SGDLS and CDR2 YYNGEE. The length of the CDR3 is 15 residues. The V end was cut by 3 bases, the J end by 10 bases, with 22 bases between. Written as DNA, the CDR3 is TGTGCCAGCAGCGCCCACCCAGGGGCGCAGGTTGTCTACACCTTC. It encodes CASSAHPGAQVVYTF.

The V call is TRBV12-5, the J call TRBJ1-1, with 9 bases lining up with TRBD1. With V trimmed by 2 bases and J by 5 bases, 9 bases remained unmatched. Germline-derived CDR1 and CDR2 are LGHNT and FRNRAP. This CDR3 has 16 residues. The CDR3 protein is CASGLSKGQGGTEAFF. CDR3 nucleotides: TGTGCTAGTGGTTTGTCCAAGGGACAGGGTGGTACTGAAGCTTTCTTT.

V gene TRBV7-9 combines with J gene TRBJ1-5, with 7 positions matching TRBD1. The CDR3 is 15 residues long. V dropped 1 base and J dropped 5; count of bases not matched to a gene: 5. Germline V gives CDR1 SEHNR, CDR2 FQNEAQ (reference sequence). The CDR3 DNA reads TGTGCCAGCAGCTTAGGGTGGCAGGGGGATCAGCCCCAGCATTTT. Protein product: CASSLGWQGDQPQHF. The full variable domain, with the rest looked up from reference TRBV7-9 and TRBJ1-5, is DTGVSQNPRHKITKRGQNVTFRCDPISEHNRLYWYRQTLGQGPEFLTYFQNEAQLEKSRLLSDRFSAERPKGSFSTLEIQRTEQGDSAMYLCASSLGWQGDQPQHFGDGTRLSIL.

The chain uses TRBV27 and TRBJ2-3; TRBD1 matches 9 bases. The CDR3 covers 15 residues. Losses at the gene ends were 5 bases for V and 2 bases for J; bases not matched to a gene: 5. CDR1 is MNHEY and CDR2 is SMNVEV in the germline V gene (reference sequence). The CDR3 reads CASSRGDRDTDTQYF. In DNA, the CDR3 is TGTGCCAGCAGTCGAGGGGACAGGGACACAGATACGCAGTATTTT.

V usage is TRBV7-3 and J usage is TRBJ1-2, with TRBD1 matching over 10 bases. Looked up from germline, CDR1 is SGHTA and CDR2 is FQGTGA. J lost 3 bases, V lost 3 bases, and 4 bases had no gene match. CDR3 length: 15 residues. DNA for the CDR3: TGTGCCAGCAGCTTGACAGGGGGCGCCGACTATGGCTACACCTTC. Translated: CASSLTGGADYGYTF.

The gene calls are TRBV6-6 and TRBJ1-2; TRBD1 matches at 8 bases. Germline CDR1 and CDR2: MNHNY and SVGAGI (reference sequence). J lost 6 bases, V lost 5 bases, and 8 bases had no gene match. This CDR3 contains 14 residues. This CDR3 is CASSPDRASDGYTF. CDR3 in DNA: TGTGCCAGCAGTCCGGACAGGGCGAGCGATGGCTACACCTTC.

V is TRBV19 and J is TRBJ1-2, with a possible D match to TRBD1 (5 bases). The CDR3 is 15 residues long. CDR1 is LNHDA, CDR2 SQIVND, per germline (reference sequence). The V end lost 7 bases, the J end lost 1 base, and 16 bases lay between the germline ends. As DNA, the CDR3 is TGTGCCAGTAAGAACCAGGGACTAAATAACTATGGCTACACCTTC. This gives the protein CASKNQGLNNYGYTF.

V usage is TRBV28 and J usage is TRBJ1-5, with D hard to call. V lost 3 bases and J lost 2, with 5 bases in between. From germline, CDR1 is MDHEN and CDR2 SYDVKM. The CDR3 runs to 13 residues. CDR3 sequence reads: CASSFGRNQPQHF. CDR3 nucleotides: TGTGCCAGCAGTTTTGGTCGCAATCAGCCCCAGCATTTT.

The rearrangement links TRBV3-1 (or the pseudogene TRBV3-2) to TRBJ1-5; no clear D gene. Germline V CDR1 and CDR2: LGHDT, YNNKEL (reference sequence). The CDR3 has 13 residues. V lost 1 base to trimming and J lost 6 bases, with 7 bases between them. This CDR3 reads CASSQGVTQPQHF. DNA of the CDR3: TGTGCCAGCAGCCAAGGGGTAACTCAGCCCCAGCATTTT.

The chain combines TRBV7-2 with TRBJ1-5, with D uncertain. The V end lost 6 bases, the J end lost 3 bases, and 6 bases lay between the germline ends. There are 12 residues in the CDR3. The germline V gene has CDR1 SGHTA and CDR2 FQGNSA. The CDR3 sequence is CASSINNQPQHF. The CDR3 coding sequence is TGTGCCAGCAGTATAAACAATCAGCCCCAGCATTTT.